The 22 T cell receptor beta chains in this list originate from one sample, sequenced in a study of blood T cells in healthy people across ages. Sample-barcoded 5' priming and a J-beta primer mix drove a second PCR of roughly 6 to 12 cycles. TCRdb redid the calling of the 5' RACE reads with MiXCR, one entry per CDR3 protein. The sample holds under 700,000 distinct CDR3 sequences; about 24% are singletons and the top ten take 8.5% to 9.5%. This same sample was also part of a study on T cells of mothers and their children.

The sample was blood. All receptors come from a boy aged 5 to 17 in good health.

This chain uses TRBV28 with TRBJ2-5; D may correspond to TRBD1 or TRBD2 (6 bases each). Germline V gives CDR1 MDHEN, CDR2 SYDVKM. Deletions cut 6 bases from V and 6 bases from J, with 17 bases between. CDR3 length: 14 amino acids. The CDR3 loop reads CASRPHRDLKTQYF. In nucleotides, the CDR3 is TGTGCCAGCAGACCACACAGGGACTTAAAGACCCAGTACTTC.

This clonotype was counted a few times. The chain combines TRBV28 with TRBJ2-6; TRBD1 matches at 8 bases. Germline V gene lookup returns CDR1 MDHEN and CDR2 SYDVKM. This CDR3 is 18 amino acids long. J gave up 1 base and V 7 bases, and 12 bases lay outside the gene matches. The CDR3 DNA follows: TGTGCCAGCAACGATGCAGGGGGCGCTTTTTCTGGGGCCAACGTCCTGACTTTC. Protein product: CASNDAGGAFSGANVLTF.

The rearrangement uses TRBV3-1 and TRBJ2-5; 7 bases agree with TRBD2. CDR1 is LGHDT, CDR2 YNNKEL, per germline (reference sequence). The ends lost 0 bases at V and 0 bases at J; junction bases unmatched: 16. The CDR3 sequence is 20 residues long. CDR3 loop: CASSQEGWRVAGRNQETQYF. In nucleotides, the CDR3 is TGTGCCAGCAGCCAAGAAGGTTGGCGAGTAGCGGGTAGGAACCAAGAGACCCAGTACTTC.

This clonotype was seen a few times. At one boundary the junction diverges from the germline segment, which might be a read error. The chain carries TRBV20-1 and TRBJ1-5; 9 bases map to TRBD1. Germline-derived CDR1 and CDR2 are DFQATT and SNEGSKA (reference sequence). The CDR3 extends over 20 amino acids. CDR3 sequence (DNA): TGCAGTGCTAGAGATACTGTGGGCGGGACAGGGCAATATAGCAATCGGCCCCAGCATTTT. Translated, it gives CSARDTVGGTGQYSNRPQHF.

This clonotype appeared a few times. The chain has TRBV4-3 and TRBJ1-1; D is uncertain. This CDR3 comprises 14 residues. Germline CDR1 reads LGHNA; CDR2 reads YSLEER. The germline V and J ends were trimmed by 0 bases and 6 bases, with 11 bases remaining between them. In nucleotides, the CDR3 is TGCGCCAGCAGCCAAGATAAGGGTACGCCTGAAGCTTTCTTT. It translates to CASSQDKGTPEAFF.

In this sample, this clonotype turned up a few times. The chain employs TRBV4-3 and TRBJ1-5; D is ambiguous. Germline V gene sequence: CDR1 LGHNA, CDR2 YSLEER. The CDR3 runs to 14 residues. V lost 1 base and J lost 4, with 8 bases in between. In DNA, the CDR3 is TGCGCCAGCAGCCAAGGATTCGGGAATCAGCCCCAGCATTTT. This sequence encodes CASSQGFGNQPQHF.

This clonotype was counted between two and nine times. The CDR3 spells CASSLASVNQPQHF. CDR3 nucleotides: TGTGCCAGCAGTTTAGCCAGCGTCAATCAGCCCCAGCATTTT. This chain links TRBV28 with TRBJ1-5; D is unclear. From germline, CDR1 is MDHEN and CDR2 SYDVKM. Trimming stripped 2 bases from V and 3 bases from J, with 8 bases between. This CDR3 is 14 amino acids long.

V gene TRBV7-9 combines with J gene TRBJ1-4; 7 nucleotides match TRBD1. CDR1 SEHNR and CDR2 FQNEAQ come from the germline V gene (reference sequence). CDR3 length equals 15 residues. V gave up 6 bases and J gave up 6 bases; unmatched junction bases: 10. CDR3 in DNA: TGTGCCAGCAGTGCCGGGGAGGGGGCTTATGAAAAACTGTTTTTT. Translating gives CASSAGEGAYEKLFF.

The rearrangement uses TRBV7-2 and TRBJ2-7; perhaps TRBD2 as D (5 bases). Germline CDR1 and CDR2: SGHTA and FQGNSA. V lost 3 bases and J 3 bases, leaving 12 bases between the germline ends. The CDR3 runs to 14 residues. The CDR3 DNA reads as TGTGCCAGCAGCTTTACGGGGTTTGGCTACGAGCAGTACTTC. Its protein is CASSFTGFGYEQYF. The variable domain in full, completed from reference TRBV7-2 and TRBJ2-7, reads GAGVSQSPSNKVTEKGKDVELRCDPISGHTALYWYRQSLGQGLEFLIYFQGNSAPDKSGLPSDRFSAERTGGSVSTLTIQRTQQEDSAVYLCASSFTGFGYEQYFGPGTRLTVT.

The V gene is TRBV5-4, the J gene TRBJ1-1; TRBD1 might be the D (6 bases). With 0 bases removed from V and 4 bases from J, the gap between germline ends came to 16 bases. Germline V CDR1 and CDR2: SGHNT, YYREEE (reference sequence). The CDR3 extends over 16 amino acids. CDR3 in amino acids: CASSLERAGGATEAFF. Written as DNA, the CDR3 is TGTGCCAGCAGCTTGGAGCGTGCGGGGGGGGCCACTGAAGCTTTCTTT.

The CDR3 here is CASGEIDRGRYEQYF. The DNA of the CDR3 is TGCGCCAGCGGGGAAATAGACAGGGGGCGATACGAGCAGTACTTC. The chain links TRBV5-1 to TRBJ2-7, with 10 positions matching TRBD1. The CDR3 sequence is 15 residues long. V shed 7 bases and J 4 bases; nucleotides not matched to a gene: 11. The germline V gene has CDR1 SGHRS and CDR2 YFSETQ.

There are many counts of this clonotype. This chain connects TRBV4-1 to TRBJ2-3; D possibly corresponds to TRBD1 (6 bases). The ends were cut back, 0 bases at V and 4 bases at J, with 11 bases in the middle. Germline loops: CDR1 MGHRA, CDR2 YSYEKL. This CDR3 is 15 amino acids long. The CDR3 sequence is CASSQDATGSDTQYF. The CDR3 nucleotides read TGCGCCAGCAGCCAAGACGCTACAGGGTCAGATACGCAGTATTTT.

CDR3 DNA sequence: TGCGCCAGCAGCCCAGGCTTGTATGATTATCGCACAGATACGCAGTATTTT. Its protein product is CASSPGLYDYRTDTQYF. The chain carries TRBV4-3 and TRBJ2-3; the D is unclear. This CDR3 has 17 residues. Trimming removed 4 bases at V and 1 base at J, with 18 bases between. The germline V gene encodes CDR1 LGHNA and CDR2 YSLEER.

This clonotype was recorded a few times. The chain carries TRBV11-3 and TRBJ1-6, with a tentative D call TRBD1 (5 bases). This CDR3 is 14 amino acids long. Trimming took off 2 bases at V and 7 bases at J, with 9 bases between the two ends. Per germline, CDR1 SGHNT and CDR2 YENEEA. As DNA, the CDR3 is TGTGCCAGCAGCTTATCCGGGGCAAATTCACCCCTCCACTTT. Protein: CASSLSGANSPLHF.

This sequence joins TRBV20-1 and TRBJ2-1; possibly TRBD1 or TRBD2 for D (5 bases each). The J call may be in error: the DNA end matches TRBJ2-7 better. Germline V gene sequence: CDR1 DFQATT, CDR2 SNEGSKA (reference sequence). The CDR3 spans 14 residues. CDR3 amino acids: CSASLGPRRDEQYF. In DNA form, the CDR3 reads TGCAGTGCTAGCCTGGGACCCCGCCGGGACGAGCAGTACTTC.

J is TRBJ2-7 and V is TRBV5-1, with TRBD2 identical over 9 bases. With V trimmed by 5 bases and J by 5 bases, 8 bases remained unmatched. CDR3 length equals 14 residues. The V gene's germline CDR1 is SGHRS and CDR2 YFSETQ. The CDR3 DNA is TGCGCCAGCAGTCTAGCGGGAAGTTTCGACGAGCAGTACTTC. It specifies CASSLAGSFDEQYF.

The J gene is TRBJ2-7, the V gene TRBV5-1; D uncertain. CDR1 is SGHRS, CDR2 YFSETQ, per germline. The V gene lost 0 bases and the J gene lost 5 bases, with 18 bases spanning the gap. The CDR3 is made up of 16 amino acids. In DNA form, the CDR3 reads TGCGCCAGCAGCTTGGCCGCACGCGGCGGAACCCACGAGCAGTACTTC. Translated, it gives CASSLAARGGTHEQYF.

The chain carries TRBV6-1 and TRBJ2-1; 12 bases match TRBD2. The CDR3 length is 17 residues. Trimming cost V 6 bases and J 7 bases; bases outside gene matches: 13. Germline V gives CDR1 MNHNS, CDR2 SASEGT. CDR3 region: CASRLGLAGGGVNEQFF. In DNA form, the CDR3 reads TGTGCCAGCAGACTAGGGCTAGCGGGGGGGGGTGTGAATGAGCAGTTCTTC.

This clonotype was seen a handful of times. CDR3 sequence reads: CASSPFLSSYNSPLHF. CDR3 nucleotide sequence: TGTGCCAGTAGTCCCTTTTTGAGCTCATATAATTCACCCCTCCACTTT. The chain couples TRBV19 to TRBJ1-6, with D unclear. V was trimmed by 5 bases and J by 4 bases, leaving 15 bases between them. The CDR3 spans 16 residues. Germline V lookup: CDR1 LNHDA, CDR2 SQIVND (reference sequence).

This chain links TRBV12-3 or TRBV12-4 with TRBJ1-6, with D perhaps matching TRBD1 (5 bases). V was clipped by 4 bases and J by 1 base, with 11 bases between them. The CDR3 contains 16 residues. This CDR3 is CASSSGGGSYNSPLHF. The CDR3 DNA sequence: TGTGCCAGCAGTTCCGGGGGGGGGTCCTATAATTCACCCCTCCACTTT.

V and J are TRBV10-3 and TRBJ1-1, with TRBD1 as a possible D gene (6 bases). V was pared by 5 bases and J by 3 bases, with 10 bases between. The CDR3 covers 13 residues. Germline V lookup: CDR1 ENHRY, CDR2 SYGVKD. DNA of the CDR3: TGTGCCATCAGTAGAGAGGGGGACACTGAAGCTTTCTTT. Amino acids: CAISREGDTEAFF.

This sequence joins TRBV4-1 and TRBJ1-1; 9 nucleotides match TRBD1. This CDR3 is 15 amino acids long. Trimming took 3 bases from V and 1 from J; bases not matched to a gene: 3. CDR1 is MGHRA and CDR2 is YSYEKL in the germline V gene. The CDR3 DNA sequence: TGCGCCAGCAGCCATCAGGGACAGGGGAACACTGAAGCTTTCTTT. Its protein is CASSHQGQGNTEAFF.